A selection of T cell receptor beta chains follows, all from one sample in a study of T-cell reconstitution after alpha-beta-depleted transplantation in children. Each CDR3 protein is one row after TCRdb ran MiXCR on the PCR reads. The sample yields 150,000 to 250,000 distinct CDR3 sequences, around 5.9% seen once. The source was PBMCs, collected before TCRalphabeta/CD19-depleted stem cell transplant. The origin of the receptors is a girl under three years old with combined immunodeficiency, due to receive a stem cell transplant. Each CDR3 is given with its conserved first and last residue. A D gene is named only where the DNA matches it firmly. Only part of the rows carry a size: once, few, many, or a class if the clone is expanded.

TRBJ1-2	TRBV20-1	.	many	CSARVNRDNYGYTF	TGCAGTGCTAGAGTGAACAGGGATAACTATGGCTACACCTTC
TRBJ1-6	TRBV27	TRBD1	many	CASSLTGGARNSPLHF	TGTGCCAGCAGTTTAACAGGGGGCGCCAGGAATTCACCCCTCCACTTT
TRBJ1-1	TRBV29-1	.	many	CSVDEGVEAFF	TGCAGCGTTGATGAGGGGGTAGAAGCTTTCTTT
TRBJ2-7	TRBV28	.	many	CASSFWGSKYEQYF	TGTGCCAGCAGTTTCTGGGGGTCTAAGTACGAGCAGTACTTC
TRBJ1-4	TRBV20-1	TRBD1	many	CSVQQGGDEEKLFF	TGCAGTGTCCAACAGGGGGGAGATGAAGAAAAACTGTTTTTT
TRBJ1-5	TRBV7-2	TRBD1	many	CASSFDKDRAGQPQHF	TGTGCCAGCAGCTTCGATAAAGACAGGGCCGGTCAGCCCCAGCATTTT
TRBJ2-7	TRBV20-1	TRBD2	.	CSAGAPRASGMYEQYF	TGCAGTGCTGGGGCACCTAGGGCTAGCGGGATGTACGAGCAGTACTTC
TRBJ2-7	TRBV28	.	many	CASGLTGLGYEQYF	TGTGCCAGCGGTTTAACAGGGTTAGGCTACGAGCAGTACTTC
TRBJ2-7	TRBV29-1	TRBD2	many	CSVEDKGAGGPYEQYF	TGCAGCGTTGAAGATAAGGGAGCGGGAGGGCCTTACGAGCAGTACTTC
TRBJ2-2	TRBV7-2	.	few	CASSPDRNTGELFF	TGTGCCAGCAGCCCGGACAGGAACACCGGGGAGCTGTTTTTT
TRBJ2-7	TRBV7-2	TRBD2	few	CASSFASGTYEQYF	TGTGCCAGCAGCTTCGCTAGCGGTACCTACGAGCAGTACTTC
TRBJ2-1	TRBV29-1	TRBD2	many	CSVEGLAGIYNEQFF	TGCAGCGTTGAAGGGCTAGCGGGTATCTACAATGAGCAGTTCTTC
TRBJ2-3	TRBV24-1	.	many	CATSGPGRMLTDTQYF	TGTGCCACCAGTGGTCCAGGGAGGATGTTGACAGATACGCAGTATTTT
TRBJ2-5	TRBV11-2	TRBD2	.	CASSFYSGGEETQYF	TGTGCCAGCAGCTTCTACAGCGGGGGGGAAGAGACCCAGTACTTC
TRBJ1-2	TRBV9	TRBD1	many	CASSDTGGLAGYTF	TGTGCCAGCAGCGATACAGGGGGCCTAGCTGGCTACACCTTC
TRBJ2-7	TRBV7-9	.	many	CASSPPRGAYEQYF	TGTGCCAGCAGCCCTCCCAGGGGGGCCTACGAGCAGTACTTC
TRBJ2-3	TRBV20-1	.	many	CSARVWTSTDTQYF	TGCAGTGCTAGAGTGTGGACTAGCACAGATACGCAGTATTTT
TRBJ2-1	TRBV4-3	.	many	CASSPAGVRFGSNEQFF	TGCGCCAGCAGCCCCGCAGGAGTGCGATTCGGGAGCAATGAGCAGTTCTTC
TRBJ2-1	TRBV4-3	.	many	CASSPSTRDGAYNEQFF	TGCGCCAGCAGCCCCTCGACCAGGGATGGGGCCTACAATGAGCAGTTCTTC
TRBJ2-1	TRBV27	.	many	CASSLTHPYNEQFF	TGTGCCAGCAGCTTGACCCACCCCTACAATGAGCAGTTCTTC
TRBJ1-2	TRBV27	.	many	CASSPGAGGYTF	TGTGCCAGCAGTCCCGGCGCAGGGGGCTACACCTTC
TRBJ2-1	TRBV20-1	TRBD2	many	CSASKTSGGDEQFF	TGCAGTGCTAGCAAGACTAGCGGGGGCGATGAGCAGTTCTTC
TRBJ2-1	TRBV29-1	.	many	CSVEAGPSYEQFF	TGCAGCGTTGAAGCGGGGCCGTCATATGAGCAGTTCTTC
TRBJ1-5	TRBV18	.	many	CASSPGDLTYSNQPQHF	TGTGCCAGCTCCCCCGGAGACCTGACTTATAGCAATCAGCCCCAGCATTTT
TRBJ2-7	TRBV20-1	.	many	CSASEVLELSYEQYF	TGCAGTGCTAGTGAGGTTCTAGAATTATCCTACGAGCAGTACTTC
TRBJ2-1	TRBV6-5	TRBD2	many	CASSWGLAGVNEQFF	TGTGCCAGCAGTTGGGGACTAGCGGGAGTAAATGAGCAGTTCTTC
TRBJ2-7	TRBV7-8	.	many	CASSHDYREYYEQYF	TGTGCCAGCAGCCACGACTACAGGGAATACTACGAGCAGTACTTC
TRBJ2-3	TRBV7-2	TRBD2	.	CASSWRLAPDTQYF	TGTGCCAGCAGCTGGAGACTAGCGCCAGATACGCAGTATTTT